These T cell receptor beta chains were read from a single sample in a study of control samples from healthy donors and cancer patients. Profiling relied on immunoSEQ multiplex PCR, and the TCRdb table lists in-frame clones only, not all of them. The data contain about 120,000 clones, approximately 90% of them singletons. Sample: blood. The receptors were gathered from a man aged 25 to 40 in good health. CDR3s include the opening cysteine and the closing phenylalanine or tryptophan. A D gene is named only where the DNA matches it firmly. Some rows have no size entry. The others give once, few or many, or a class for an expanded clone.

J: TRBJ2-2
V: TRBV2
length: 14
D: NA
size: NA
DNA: TGTGCCAGCAAGAAGGGAGGGAACACCGGGGAGCTGTTTTTT
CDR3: CASKKGGNTGELFF

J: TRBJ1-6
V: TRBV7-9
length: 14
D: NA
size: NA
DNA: TGTGCCAGCAGCTTAGCTGGCACCAATTCACCCCTCCACTTT
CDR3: CASSLAGTNSPLHF

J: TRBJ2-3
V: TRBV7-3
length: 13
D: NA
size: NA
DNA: TGTGCCAGCAGCTCAAGCGTAAAAGATACGCAGTATTTT
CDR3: CASSSSVKDTQYF

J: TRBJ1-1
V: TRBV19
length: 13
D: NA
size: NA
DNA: TGTGCCAGTAGTATAAGGGGAGGCACTGAAGCTTTCTTT
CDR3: CASSIRGGTEAFF

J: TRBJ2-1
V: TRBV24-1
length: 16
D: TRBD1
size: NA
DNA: TGTGCCACCAGTGACCCTGACTCGGACAGGGTCAATGAGCAGTTCTTC
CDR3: CATSDPDSDRVNEQFF

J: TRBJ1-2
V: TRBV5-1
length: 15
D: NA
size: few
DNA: TGCGCCAGCAGCTTGGATGGGGGCCCTAACTATGGCTACACCTTC
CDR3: CASSLDGGPNYGYTF

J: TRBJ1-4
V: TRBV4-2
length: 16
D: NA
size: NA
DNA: TGTGCCAGCAGCCAAGATAGAGGGACAACTAATGAAAAACTGTTTTTT
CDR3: CASSQDRGTTNEKLFF

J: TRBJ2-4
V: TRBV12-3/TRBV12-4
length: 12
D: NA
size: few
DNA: TGTGCCAGCAGTCCCGGACAAAACATTCAGTACTTC
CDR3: CASSPGQNIQYF

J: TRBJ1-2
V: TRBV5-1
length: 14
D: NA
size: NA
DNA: TGCGCCAGCAGCTTGGCACAGGGAGGCGATGGCTACACCTTC
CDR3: CASSLAQGGDGYTF

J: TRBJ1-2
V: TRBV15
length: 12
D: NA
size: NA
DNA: TGTGCCACCAGTGTAGTATCGTATGGCTACACCTTC
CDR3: CATSVVSYGYTF

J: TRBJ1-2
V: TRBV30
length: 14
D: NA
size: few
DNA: TGTGCCTGGAAAGTATCGTGGGAGACCTATGGCTACACCTTC
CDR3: CAWKVSWETYGYTF

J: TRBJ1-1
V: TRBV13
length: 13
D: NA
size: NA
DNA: TGTGCCAGCAGCTTCAAAAGGGCCGCTGAAGCTTTCTTT
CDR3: CASSFKRAAEAFF

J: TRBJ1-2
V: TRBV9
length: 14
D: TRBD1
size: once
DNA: TGTGCCAGCAGCTTGGGACAGGGGAGTGGAGGCTACACCTTC
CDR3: CASSLGQGSGGYTF

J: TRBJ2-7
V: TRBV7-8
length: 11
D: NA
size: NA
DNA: TGTGCCAGCAGCGTCAGCTTCGAGCAGTACTTC
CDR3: CASSVSFEQYF

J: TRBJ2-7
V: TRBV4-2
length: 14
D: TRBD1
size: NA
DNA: TGTGCCAGCAGCCAAGGGACAGGGGTCTACGAGCAGTACTTC
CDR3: CASSQGTGVYEQYF

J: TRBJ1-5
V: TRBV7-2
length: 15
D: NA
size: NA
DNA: TGTGCCAGCAGCTTAGTGTGGCAGGGGTATCAGCCCCAGCATTTT
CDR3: CASSLVWQGYQPQHF

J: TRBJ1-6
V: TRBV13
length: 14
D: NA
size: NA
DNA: TGTGCCAGCAGCGTCGGACGGTATAATTCACCCCTCCACTTT
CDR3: CASSVGRYNSPLHF

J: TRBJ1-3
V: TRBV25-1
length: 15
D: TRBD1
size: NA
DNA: TGTGCCAGCAGTGTACAGGGGGCTGGTGGAAACACCATATATTTT
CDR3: CASSVQGAGGNTIYF

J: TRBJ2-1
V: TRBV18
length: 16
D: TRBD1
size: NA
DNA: TGTGCCAGCTCACCCAAGACAGGGGGCACCTACAATGAGCAGTTCTTC
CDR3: CASSPKTGGTYNEQFF

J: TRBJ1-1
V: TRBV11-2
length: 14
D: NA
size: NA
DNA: TGTGCCAGCAGCTTAGATCCCCGCAACACTGAAGCTTTCTTT
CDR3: CASSLDPRNTEAFF

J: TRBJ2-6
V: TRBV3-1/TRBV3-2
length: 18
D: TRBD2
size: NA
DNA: TGTGCCAGCAGCCAAGCGGGTAGCGGGGTATCTGGGGCCAACGTCCTGACTTTC
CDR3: CASSQAGSGVSGANVLTF

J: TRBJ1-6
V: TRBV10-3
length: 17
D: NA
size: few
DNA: TGTGCCATCAGTGAGACCCTTATGCGGGGGGCTAACTCACCCCTCCACTTT
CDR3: CAISETLMRGANSPLHF

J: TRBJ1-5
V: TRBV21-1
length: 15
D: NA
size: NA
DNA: TGTGCCAGCAGCAAAGAGACGGGCACCGATCAGCCCCAGCATTTT
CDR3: CASSKETGTDQPQHF

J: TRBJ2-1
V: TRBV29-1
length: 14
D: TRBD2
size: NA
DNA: TGCAGCGTAACCGGGACTAGCGGGGATAATGAGCAGTTCTTC
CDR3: CSVTGTSGDNEQFF

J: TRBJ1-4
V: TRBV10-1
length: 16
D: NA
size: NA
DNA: TGCGCCAGCAGTGAGGGGACGGCCGCAACTAATGAAAAACTGTTTTTT
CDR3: CASSEGTAATNEKLFF

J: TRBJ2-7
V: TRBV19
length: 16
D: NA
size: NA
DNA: TGTGCCAGTAGTATAGACGGAGGGGGGAGCTCCTACGAGCAGTACTTC
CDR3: CASSIDGGGSSYEQYF

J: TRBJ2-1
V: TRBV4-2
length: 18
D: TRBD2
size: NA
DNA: TGTGCCAGCAGCCAAGATAGGGCTAGCGGGGCCCCGTTCAATGAGCAGTTCTTC
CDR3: CASSQDRASGAPFNEQFF

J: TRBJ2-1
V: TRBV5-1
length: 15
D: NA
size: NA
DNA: TGCGCCAGCAGCTTGGGGGATCCGACTTACAATGAGCAGTTCTTC
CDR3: CASSLGDPTYNEQFF

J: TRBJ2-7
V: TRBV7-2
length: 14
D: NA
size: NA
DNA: TGTGCCAGCAGCCTCTCGCAGGGCCCCTACGAGCAGTACTTC
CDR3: CASSLSQGPYEQYF

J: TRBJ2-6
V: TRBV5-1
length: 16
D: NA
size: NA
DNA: TGCGCCAGCAGCTTAAACATTCTCTCTGGGGCCAACGTCCTGACTTTC
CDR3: CASSLNILSGANVLTF

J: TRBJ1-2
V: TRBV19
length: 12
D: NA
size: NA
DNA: TGTGCCAGTAGTCCAGGGTTCTATGGCTACACCTTC
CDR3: CASSPGFYGYTF

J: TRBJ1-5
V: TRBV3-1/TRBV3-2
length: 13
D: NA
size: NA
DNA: TGTGCCAGCGGCGGGGCTAGCAATCAGCCCCAGCATTTT
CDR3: CASGGASNQPQHF

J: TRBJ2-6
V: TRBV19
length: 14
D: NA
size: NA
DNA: TGTGCCACCCGGGACATATCTGGGGCCAACGTCCTGACTTTC
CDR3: CATRDISGANVLTF

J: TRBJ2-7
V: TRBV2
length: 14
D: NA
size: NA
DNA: TGTGCCAGCAGTGATGGTCTAGCGACATACGAGCAGTACTTC
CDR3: CASSDGLATYEQYF

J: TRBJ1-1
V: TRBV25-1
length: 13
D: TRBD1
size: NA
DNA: TGTGCCAGCAGTGTTCAGGGGGACACTGAAGCTTTCTTT
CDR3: CASSVQGDTEAFF

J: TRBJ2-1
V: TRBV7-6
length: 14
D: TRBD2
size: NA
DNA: TGTGCCAGCAGCCCAGCGGGGGCCTTTAATGAGCAGTTCTTC
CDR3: CASSPAGAFNEQFF